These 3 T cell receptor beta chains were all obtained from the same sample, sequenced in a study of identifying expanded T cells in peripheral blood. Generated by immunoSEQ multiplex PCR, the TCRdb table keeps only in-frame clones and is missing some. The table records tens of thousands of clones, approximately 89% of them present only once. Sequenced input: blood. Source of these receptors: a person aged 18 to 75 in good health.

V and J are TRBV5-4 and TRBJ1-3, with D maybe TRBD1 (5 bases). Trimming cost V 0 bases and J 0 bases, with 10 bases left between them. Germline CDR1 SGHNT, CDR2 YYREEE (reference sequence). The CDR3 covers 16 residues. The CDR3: CASSLEQGNSGNTIYF. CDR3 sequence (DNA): TGTGCCAGCAGCTTGGAGCAGGGCAACTCTGGAAACACCATATATTTT.

CDR3 sequence: CASSLDRYTGELFF. CDR3 bases: TGTGCCAGCAGCTTAGACAGATACACCGGGGAGCTGTTTTTT. V is TRBV6-6 and J is TRBJ2-2; D possibly corresponds to TRBD1 (5 bases). This CDR3 comprises 14 residues. Germline CDR1 is MNHNY and CDR2 is SVGAGI (reference sequence). The germline V and J ends were trimmed by 6 bases and 3 bases, with 11 bases remaining between them.

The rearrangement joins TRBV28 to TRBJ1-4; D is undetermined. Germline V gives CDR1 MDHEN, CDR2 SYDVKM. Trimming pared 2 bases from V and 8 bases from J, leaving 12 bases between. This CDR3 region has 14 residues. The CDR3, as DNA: TGTGCCAGCAGTTTAAGATGGGGAGAGGAAAAACTGTTTTTT. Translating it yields CASSLRWGEEKLFF.